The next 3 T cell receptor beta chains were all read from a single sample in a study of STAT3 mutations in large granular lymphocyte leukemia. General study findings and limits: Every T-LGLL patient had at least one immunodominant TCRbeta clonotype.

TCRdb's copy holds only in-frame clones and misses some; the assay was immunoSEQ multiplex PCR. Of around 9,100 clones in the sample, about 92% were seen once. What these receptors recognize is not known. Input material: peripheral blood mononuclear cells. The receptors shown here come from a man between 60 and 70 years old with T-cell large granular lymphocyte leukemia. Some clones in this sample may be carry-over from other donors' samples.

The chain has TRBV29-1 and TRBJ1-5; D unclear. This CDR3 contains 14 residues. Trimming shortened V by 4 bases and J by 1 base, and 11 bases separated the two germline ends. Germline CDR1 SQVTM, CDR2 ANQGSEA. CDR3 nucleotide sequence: TGCAGCGTTGCCACAGCGGGAAGCAATCAGCCCCAGCATTTT. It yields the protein CSVATAGSNQPQHF.

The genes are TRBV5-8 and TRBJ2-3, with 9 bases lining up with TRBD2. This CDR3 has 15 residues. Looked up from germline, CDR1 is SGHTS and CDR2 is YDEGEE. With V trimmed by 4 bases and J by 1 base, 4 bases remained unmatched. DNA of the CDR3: TGTGCCAGCAGCCCGGGACTAGCAGGCACAGATACGCAGTATTTT. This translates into CASSPGLAGTDTQYF. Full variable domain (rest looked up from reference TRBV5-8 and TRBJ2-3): EAGVTQSPTHLIKTRGQQATLRCSPISGHTSVYWYQQALGLGLQFLLWYDEGEERNRGNFPPRFSGRQFPNYSSELNVNALELEDSALYLCASSPGLAGTDTQYFGPGTRLTVL.

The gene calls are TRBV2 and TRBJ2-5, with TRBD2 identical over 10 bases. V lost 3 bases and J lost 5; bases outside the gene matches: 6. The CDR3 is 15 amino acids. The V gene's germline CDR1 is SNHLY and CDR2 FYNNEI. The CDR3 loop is CASSEASGSFETQYF. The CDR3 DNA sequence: TGTGCCAGCAGTGAGGCTAGCGGGAGTTTTGAGACCCAGTACTTC.